This TCR beta chain was sequenced for a study of blood T cell repertoires in COVID-19. Turning to the study itself: Spain, Italy and the United States supplied samples that represented acute and convalescent COVID-19. PBMCs, B-cell-depleted T cells, or T cells were the source of the cDNA or gDNA that made up the material.

The germline gives CDR1 SNHLY, CDR2 FYNNEI. The CDR3 covers 13 residues. The V gene lost 8 bases and the J gene lost 7 bases, with 14 bases spanning the gap. In the authors' workflow: Amplification of reference gene primers was used by the study to estimate nucleated cell counts. Measured with immunoSEQ multiplex PCR; TCRdb has only the in-frame clones, and not every one. From that table come the V and J calls and clone size; the DNA was used to work out D and trimming. The table has over 150,000 clones, about 80% seen once; the top ten hold approximately 7.2%. The chain combines TRBV2 with TRBJ1-4, with a tentative D call TRBD1 (6 bases). The sequence derives from a human donor with acute or convalescent COVID-19. The donor label of this sample is uncertain. The sample was peripheral blood. CDR3 residues: CASCSGVSEKLFF. The CDR3 DNA sequence: TGTGCCAGCTGCTCAGGGGTGTCTGAAAAACTGTTTTTT.